This TCR beta chain was sequenced in a study of T cell changes during pregnancy in multiple sclerosis. Assay used: immunoSEQ multiplex PCR; TCRdb lists only in-frame clones, some missing. The table has 80,000 to 100,000 clones, 80% to 95% seen once. V was clipped by 8 bases and J by 3 bases; unmatched bases: 5. The germline V gene has CDR1 SGHTA and CDR2 FQGNSA. CDR3 length: 14 residues. The sequenced sample was peripheral blood, obtained after pregnancy. This sequence joins TRBV7-2 and TRBJ2-7; 12 nucleotides match TRBD2. This receptor was identified in a female donor with multiple sclerosis, enrolled in a pregnancy study. The CDR3 region is CASLTSGGLYEQYF. Here the CDR3 DNA reads TGTGCCAGCCTGACTAGCGGGGGCCTCTACGAGCAGTACTTC.